This is a list of T cell receptor beta chains from one sample in a study of CD8+CD57+ T cells in acquired aplastic anemia. MiXCR, run by TCRdb on the reads, gives a single entry per CDR3 protein. This sample yields 150,000 or so distinct CDR3 sequences, of which around 50% are seen a single time; 0.85% to 1.3% belongs to the top ten. Sequencing was done on a sample of sorted CD4+, CD8+, or CD8+CD57+ T cells (not recorded which) from PBMCs. These TCRs come from a human donor with aplastic anemia. Each CDR3 is given with its conserved first and last residue. A D gene is named only where the DNA matches it firmly. A clone size is listed for some rows: how often the clone was seen (once, few, many), or a class if it is expanded.

j_call	cdr3_length	clone_size	v_call	d_call	cdr3_aa	cdr3_nt
TRBJ2-3	12	NA	TRBV25-1	NA	CATSDFSDTQYF	TGTGCCACCAGTGATTTTTCAGATACGCAGTATTTT
TRBJ2-7	17	many	TRBV6-1	TRBD2	CASSELAGVPPRDEQYF	TGTGCCAGCAGTGAACTAGCGGGGGTACCTCCTCGGGACGAGCAGTACTTC
TRBJ1-3	15	many	TRBV2	NA	CASSIGGPSGNTIYF	TGTGCCAGCAGTATCGGGGGTCCCTCTGGAAACACCATATATTTT
TRBJ2-7	12	NA	TRBV7-8	NA	CASSLSQDEQYF	TGTGCCAGCAGCTTATCCCAGGACGAGCAGTACTTC
TRBJ1-2	11	many	TRBV3-1	NA	CASTDTVGYTF	TGTGCCAGCACCGATACCGTAGGCTACACCTTC
TRBJ2-7	17	NA	TRBV7-2	TRBD2	CASSLGLAGGGEVEQYF	TGTGCCAGCAGCTTAGGGCTAGCGGGAGGGGGGGAGGTGGAGCAGTACTTC
TRBJ1-3	13	NA	TRBV7-2	NA	CASSSWTGNTIYF	TGTGCCAGCAGCTCTTGGACTGGAAACACCATATATTTT
TRBJ2-2	16	many	TRBV6-1	TRBD2	CASSSRTSGAAGELFF	TGTGCCAGCAGTTCCCGGACTAGCGGGGCTGCCGGGGAGCTGTTTTTT
TRBJ2-5	14	NA	TRBV7-8	NA	CASSLGPPQGTQYF	TGTGCCAGCAGCCTAGGACCTCCCCAAGGGACCCAGTACTTC
TRBJ1-1	15	many	TRBV5-1	NA	CASSLAGSRNTEAFF	TGCGCCAGCAGCTTGGCCGGGAGCAGGAACACTGAAGCTTTCTTT
TRBJ2-7	14	many	TRBV11-2	TRBD2	CASSSSGGTGEQYF	TGTGCCAGCAGCTCCAGCGGGGGGACGGGCGAGCAGTACTTC
TRBJ2-5	16	many	TRBV7-6	NA	CASSLGSWPIQETQYF	TGTGCCAGCAGCTTAGGTTCTTGGCCCATACAAGAGACCCAGTACTTC
TRBJ1-3	16	NA	TRBV4-3	NA	CASSQGVLSTGNTIYF	TGCGCCAGCAGCCAAGGAGTTCTTTCAACTGGAAACACCATATATTTT
TRBJ1-5	17	few	TRBV3-1	NA	CASSSYSGEWGNQPQHF	TGTGCCAGCAGCTCTTATTCCGGGGAATGGGGCAATCAGCCCCAGCATTTT
TRBJ1-4	14	many	TRBV2	TRBD1	CASSEDRGIEKLFF	TGTGCCAGCAGTGAGGACAGGGGGATTGAAAAACTGTTTTTT
TRBJ1-4	13	many	TRBV7-8	NA	CASSPGSPGKLFF	TGTGCCAGCAGCCCCGGATCGCCGGGAAAACTGTTTTTT
TRBJ1-1	15	few	TRBV24-1	TRBD1	CATSDPGTGNTEAFF	TGTGCCACCAGTGATCCAGGGACAGGGAACACTGAAGCTTTCTTT
TRBJ2-1	14	many	TRBV5-1	NA	CASSLDIGYNEQFF	TGCGCCAGCAGCTTGGACATTGGCTACAATGAGCAGTTCTTC
TRBJ2-1	14	NA	TRBV5-1	NA	CASSLYGTGNEQFF	TGCGCCAGCAGCTTATACGGAACAGGGAATGAGCAGTTCTTC
TRBJ2-7	12	NA	TRBV29-1	NA	CSVGETSYEQYF	TGCAGCGTTGGGGAAACCTCCTACGAGCAGTACTTC
TRBJ2-7	13	NA	TRBV5-1	TRBD2	CASSGGGAYEQYF	TGCGCCTCTTCCGGCGGGGGGGCCTACGAGCAGTACTTC
TRBJ1-5	12	few	TRBV24-1	NA	CATSDLGQPQHF	TGTGCCACCAGTGATTTAGGGCAGCCCCAGCATTTT
TRBJ2-3	11	NA	TRBV11-2	NA	CASSQVEAQYF	TGTGCCAGCAGCCAAGTAGAAGCGCAGTATTTT
TRBJ1-2	13	NA	TRBV24-1	NA	CATSEGATYGYTF	TGTGCCACCAGTGAGGGAGCTACATATGGCTACACCTTC
TRBJ1-1	17	many	TRBV20-1	TRBD1	CSARSLGTGLGNTEAFF	TGCAGTGCTAGATCTCTCGGGACAGGCTTGGGGAACACTGAAGCTTTCTTT
TRBJ1-3	15	NA	TRBV5-4	NA	CASSLVPSPGNTIYF	TGTGCCAGCAGCTTGGTGCCCAGTCCCGGAAACACCATATATTTT
TRBJ2-1	17	few	TRBV5-6	NA	CASSPPDREFSYNEQFF	TGTGCCAGCAGCCCCCCCGACAGAGAGTTCTCCTACAATGAGCAGTTCTTC
TRBJ2-5	16	many	TRBV4-2	NA	CASSQDRGGLQETQYF	TGTGCCAGCAGCCAAGATAGGGGGGGCCTACAAGAGACCCAGTACTTC
TRBJ2-7	14	NA	TRBV19	NA	CASSTRRDSYEQYF	TGTGCCAGTAGTACACGTAGGGACTCCTACGAGCAGTACTTC
TRBJ2-1	12	NA	TRBV29-1	NA	CSGVSSYNEQFF	TGCAGCGGAGTCTCTTCCTACAATGAGCAGTTCTTC
TRBJ1-1	13	many	TRBV12-3/TRBV12-4	NA	CASRRLTNTEAFF	TGTGCCAGCAGGCGACTGACGAACACTGAAGCTTTCTTT
TRBJ2-1	15	NA	TRBV5-6	NA	CASSHPGGGVGEQFF	TGTGCCAGCAGCCACCCCGGTGGCGGGGTGGGTGAGCAGTTCTTC
TRBJ2-7	16	NA	TRBV2	TRBD2	CASSDVGAGGPNEQYF	TGTGCCAGCAGTGATGTCGGAGCGGGAGGGCCCAACGAGCAGTACTTC
TRBJ1-6	15	NA	TRBV2	NA	CASSEQGYHNSPLHF	TGTGCCAGCAGTGAACAGGGGTATCATAATTCACCCCTCCACTTT
TRBJ2-3	13	many	TRBV7-8	NA	CASSPGGPDTQYF	TGTGCCAGCAGCCCCGGGGGTCCAGATACGCAGTATTTT
TRBJ2-3	16	NA	TRBV24-1	NA	CATSDSPSFSTDTQYF	TGTGCCACCAGTGATTCCCCGAGCTTTAGCACAGATACGCAGTATTTT
TRBJ1-6	13	NA	TRBV7-6	NA	CASSLELNSPLHF	TGTGCCAGCAGCTTAGAGCTTAATTCACCCCTCCACTTT
TRBJ2-6	12	NA	TRBV20-1	NA	CSASPGANVLTF	TGCAGTGCCTCCCCTGGGGCCAACGTCCTGACTTTC
TRBJ1-2	14	many	TRBV19	TRBD1	CASSTDRSNYGYTF	TGTGCCAGTAGCACGGACAGGTCTAACTATGGCTACACCTTC
TRBJ2-7	14	many	TRBV11-2	NA	CASSPRVSGNEQYF	TGTGCCAGCAGTCCTAGGGTTTCGGGCAACGAGCAGTACTTC
TRBJ1-4	13	many	TRBV20-1	TRBD1	CSALHPGGEKLFF	TGCAGTGCTCTACACCCAGGGGGTGAAAAACTGTTTTTT
TRBJ2-5	11	NA	TRBV5-6	TRBD1	CASRTGETQYF	TGTGCCAGCAGGACAGGGGAGACCCAGTACTTC
TRBJ1-3	15	NA	TRBV19	NA	CASSPGQAPGYTIYF	TGTGCCAGTAGTCCGGGACAAGCTCCTGGCTACACCATATATTTT